This T cell receptor beta chain was identified during a study of blood T cell repertoires in COVID-19. Study summary: COVID-19 samples from acute and convalescent phases originated in the United States, Italy and Spain.

Seattle patients were enrolled during active infection and followed longitudinally. About this clone itself: At one end the junction does not follow the germline gene, possibly because of a read error.

The V gene's germline CDR1 is KGHDR and CDR2 SFDVKD. This CDR3 is built from 14 residues. Per the study methods: Amplification of reference gene primers provided the estimated nucleated cell counts. The data were produced by immunoSEQ multiplex PCR, yet TCRdb's version contains in-frame clones alone and is incomplete. Clone size and the V and J calls come from that table; the DNA yielded D and trimming. This sample carries hundreds of thousands of clones, about four fifths of them seen once, and the ten largest clones take 7.5% to 8%. The sequence derives from a woman aged 80 or older with COVID-19, enrolled during active disease. The rearrangement links TRBV24-1 to TRBJ2-3; D possibly corresponds to TRBD2 (5 bases). Sequenced sample: peripheral blood. CDR3 coding DNA: TGTGCCAGCAGTCAGAGCGGAGGCACAGATACGCAGTATTTT. It yields the protein CASSQSGGTDTQYF.